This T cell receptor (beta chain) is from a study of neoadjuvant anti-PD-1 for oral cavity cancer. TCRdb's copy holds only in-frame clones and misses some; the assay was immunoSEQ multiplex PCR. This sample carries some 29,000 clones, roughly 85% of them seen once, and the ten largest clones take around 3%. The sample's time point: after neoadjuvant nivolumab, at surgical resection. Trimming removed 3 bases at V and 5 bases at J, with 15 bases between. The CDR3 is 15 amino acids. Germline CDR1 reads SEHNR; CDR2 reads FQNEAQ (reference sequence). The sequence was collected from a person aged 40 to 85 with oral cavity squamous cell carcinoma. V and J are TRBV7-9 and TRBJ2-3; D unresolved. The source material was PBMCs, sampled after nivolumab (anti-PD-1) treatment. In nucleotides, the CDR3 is TGTGCCAGCAGCTTGATTGACGGAAACAGAGATACGCAGTATTTT. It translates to CASSLIDGNRDTQYF.